This passage covers 4 T cell receptor beta chains from one sample sequenced in a study of Ad26.COV2.S vaccination and SARS-CoV-2 variants. Assay used: immunoSEQ multiplex PCR; TCRdb lists only in-frame clones, some missing. The profile shows fewer than 500,000 clones, 89% of them singletons. Treatment noted: over 15 received Ad26.COV2.S at low or high dose, single or two shots; 5 received placebo; per-sample allocation not given. Collection of the samples took place on day 63 after the first injection of vaccine or placebo. Sequencing used peripheral blood, obtained in a trial of Ad26.COV2.S vaccine versus placebo. These receptors all stem from a person between 18 and 59 years old who received the Ad26.COV2.S COVID-19 vaccine or a placebo.

The chain has TRBV5-1 and TRBJ2-6, with D perhaps TRBD1 (6 bases). V was cut by 0 bases and J by 2 bases, with 9 bases left in between. This CDR3 has 16 amino acids. The germline V gene has CDR1 SGHRS and CDR2 YFSETQ. CDR3 sequence reads: CASSLASGAGANVLTF. In nucleotides, the CDR3 is TGCGCCAGCAGCTTGGCCTCAGGGGCTGGGGCCAACGTCCTGACTTTC.

The V call is TRBV27, the J call TRBJ2-7, with D perhaps matching TRBD2 (6 bases). The germline gives CDR1 MNHEY, CDR2 SMNVEV (reference sequence). V lost 2 bases and J lost 9, with 14 bases in between. The CDR3 loop spans 13 amino acids. In nucleotides, the CDR3 is TGTGCCAGCAGTTTAACCCGGAGGGCCGGGCAGTACTTC. Translation gives CASSLTRRAGQYF.

The rearrangement links TRBV5-4 to TRBJ1-2, with a possible D match to TRBD1 (6 bases). The CDR3 is made up of 14 amino acids. Trimming pared 2 bases from V and 2 bases from J, leaving 10 bases between. Germline V gene lookup returns CDR1 SGHNT and CDR2 YYREEE (reference sequence). The CDR3 DNA sequence: TGTGCCAGCAGCTTCCGGGACATCAACTATGGCTACACCTTC. Protein sequence: CASSFRDINYGYTF.

This CDR3 is CASNNLQGFEPQHF. The CDR3 bases are TGCGCCAGCAATAATCTCCAGGGGTTTGAGCCCCAGCATTTT. The chain combines TRBV10-2 with TRBJ1-5; tentatively, D is TRBD1 (6 bases). The CDR3 sequence is 14 residues long. Germline lookup yields CDR1 WSHSY and CDR2 SAAADI. V lost 7 bases and J 8 bases, leaving 18 bases between the germline ends.